The clone carrying this T cell receptor (beta chain) was seen only a few times. Its specificity is not known. This record comes from a study of T-cell reconstitution after alpha-beta-depleted transplantation in children. Findings of the study overall: Alpha-beta T cells about two months after transplant reportedly derived from several hundred expanded graft clones. When one year had passed after transplant, most T-cell counts and diversity came from newly produced T cells.

Preparing the TCRbeta library involved the use of unique molecular identifiers. TCRdb independently ran MiXCR on the PCR reads; one entry per CDR3 protein. This table has about 58,000 distinct CDR3 sequences, roughly 46% appearing once. The CDR3 is made up of 15 amino acids. The V gene end was trimmed by 3 bases and the J gene end by 8 bases; junction bases not matched to a gene: 9. This sequence was found in a male patient aged 10 to 17 who had a stem cell transplant for acute lymphoblastic leukemia, so the T cells may come from the graft donor. V is TRBV12-3 or TRBV12-4 and J is TRBJ2-1, with 8 bases fitting TRBD2. The source material was PBMCs, mostly from graft donor cells, sampled 360 days after TCRalphabeta/CD19-depleted stem cell transplant. The CDR3 reads CASSFRSGSSHEQFF. CDR3 coding DNA: TGTGCCAGCAGTTTTAGGAGCGGGAGCTCCCATGAGCAGTTCTTC.